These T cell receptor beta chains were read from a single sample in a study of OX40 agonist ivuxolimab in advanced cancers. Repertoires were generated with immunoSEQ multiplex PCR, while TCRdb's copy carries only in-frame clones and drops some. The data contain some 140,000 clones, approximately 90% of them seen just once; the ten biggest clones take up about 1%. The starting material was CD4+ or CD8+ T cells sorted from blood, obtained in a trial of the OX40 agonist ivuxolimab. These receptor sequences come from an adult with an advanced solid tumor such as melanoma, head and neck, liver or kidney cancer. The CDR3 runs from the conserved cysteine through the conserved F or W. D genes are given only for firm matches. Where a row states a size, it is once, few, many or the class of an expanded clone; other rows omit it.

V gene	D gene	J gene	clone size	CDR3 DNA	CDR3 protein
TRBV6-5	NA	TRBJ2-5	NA	TGTGCCAGCAGTTACTTCCCGGGACTTGAAAAAGAGACCCAGTACTTC	CASSYFPGLEKETQYF
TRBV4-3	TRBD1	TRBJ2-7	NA	TGCGCCAGCAGCCCGGACAGGTTTTCCTACGAGCAGTACTTC	CASSPDRFSYEQYF
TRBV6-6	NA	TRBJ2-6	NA	TGTGCCAGCAGCACAGGGTTTTCTGGGGCCAACGTCCTGACTTTC	CASSTGFSGANVLTF
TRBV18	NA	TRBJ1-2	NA	TGTGCCAGCTCCCCCGCGGACGGAGGTTACGGCTACACCTTC	CASSPADGGYGYTF
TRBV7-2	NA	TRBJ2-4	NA	TGTGCCAGCAGCTTAGGGGGAGCCAAAAACATTCAGTACTTC	CASSLGGAKNIQYF
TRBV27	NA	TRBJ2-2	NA	TGTGCCAGCAGTTGGGTTAGCGGGAACACCGGGGAGCTGTTTTTT	CASSWVSGNTGELFF
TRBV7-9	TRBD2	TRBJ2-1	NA	TGTGCCAGCACCCCTCCCAGCGGGAGGACCTACAATGAGCAGTTCTTC	CASTPPSGRTYNEQFF
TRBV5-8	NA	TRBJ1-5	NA	TGTGCCAGCAGTAAGGGGGTACAGCCCCAGCATTTT	CASSKGVQPQHF
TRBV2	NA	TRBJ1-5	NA	TGTGCCAGCAGTAGCAATCAGCCCCAGCATTTT	CASSSNQPQHF
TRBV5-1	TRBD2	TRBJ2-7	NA	TGCGCCAGCAGCTTTATTCCCGGGACTAGCGGGTCTGGCGAGCAGTACTTC	CASSFIPGTSGSGEQYF
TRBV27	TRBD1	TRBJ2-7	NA	TGTGCCAGCAGTCCCGGGACAGGGGAGTACGAGCAGTACTTC	CASSPGTGEYEQYF
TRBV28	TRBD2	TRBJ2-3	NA	TGTGCCAGCAGGGGGGGGATTAGCACAGATACGCAGTATTTT	CASRGGISTDTQYF
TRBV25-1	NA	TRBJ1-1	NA	TGTGCCAGCAGTGCGCCCACCGGGGGGGCGAACACTGAAGCTTTCTTT	CASSAPTGGANTEAFF
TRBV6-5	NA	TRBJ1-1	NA	TGTGCCAGCAGTTACTCGACAGCCGGTGAAGCTTTCTTT	CASSYSTAGEAFF
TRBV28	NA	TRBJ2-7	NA	TGTGCCAGCACCCTCGGGGGACGGACCTACGAGCAGTACTTC	CASTLGGRTYEQYF
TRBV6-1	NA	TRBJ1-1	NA	TGTGCAACGCACTCCGGGGATAGGGCTTTCTTT	CATHSGDRAFF
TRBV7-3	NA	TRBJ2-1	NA	TGTGCCAGCAGCTTAAATGGGCTCTACAATGAGCAGTTCTTC	CASSLNGLYNEQFF
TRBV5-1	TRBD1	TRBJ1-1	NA	TGCGCCAGCAGCGGACTTCAGGGGGATGCAATGAACACTGAAGCTTTCTTT	CASSGLQGDAMNTEAFF
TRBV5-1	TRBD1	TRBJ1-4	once	TGCGCCAGCAGCTTGGCGGGACAGGGTGTTGAAAAACTGTTTTTT	CASSLAGQGVEKLFF
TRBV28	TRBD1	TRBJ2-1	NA	TGTGCCAGCAGCCCAGGGGGTAACTACAATGAGCAGTTCTTC	CASSPGGNYNEQFF
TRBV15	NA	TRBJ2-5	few	TGTGCCACCGGCGGGGGCAAGGAGACCCAGTACTTC	CATGGGKETQYF
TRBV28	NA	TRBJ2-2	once	TGTGCCAGCAGACAGGTGGACACCGGGGAGCTGTTTTTT	CASRQVDTGELFF
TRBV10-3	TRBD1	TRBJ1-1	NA	TGTGCCATCAGACCGGACAGGAACACTGGGGAAGCTTTCTTT	CAIRPDRNTGEAFF
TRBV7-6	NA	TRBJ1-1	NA	TGTGCCAGCAGCTTATTTCCTTTTAACACTGAAGCTTTCTTT	CASSLFPFNTEAFF
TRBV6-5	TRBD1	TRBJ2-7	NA	TGTGCCAGCAGCGCGGACAGGGCCTACGAGCAGTACTTC	CASSADRAYEQYF
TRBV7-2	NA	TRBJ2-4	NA	TGTGCCAGCAGCTTAGGAGTAGCCAAAAACATTCAGTACTTC	CASSLGVAKNIQYF
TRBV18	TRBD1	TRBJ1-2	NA	TGTGCCAGCTCACCACCGCACGGGACAGTAAATGGCTACACCTTC	CASSPPHGTVNGYTF
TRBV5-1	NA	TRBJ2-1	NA	TGCGCCAGCAGCTTGGAGGCATACAATGAGCAGTTCTTC	CASSLEAYNEQFF
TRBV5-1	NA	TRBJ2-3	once	TGCGCCAGCAGCCCCCCTACGTGGACAGATACGCAGTATTTT	CASSPPTWTDTQYF
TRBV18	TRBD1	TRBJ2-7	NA	TGTGCCAGCTCTCCCGGGACAGGGGGTCCCGAGCAGTACTTC	CASSPGTGGPEQYF
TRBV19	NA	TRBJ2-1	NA	TGTGCCAGTAGTACCCGTCCGAGGTCAGACTACAATGAGCAGTTCTTC	CASSTRPRSDYNEQFF
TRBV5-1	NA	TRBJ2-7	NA	TGCGCCAGCAGCTGGGACTTATGGGAGCAGTACTTC	CASSWDLWEQYF
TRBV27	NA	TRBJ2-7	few	TGTGCCAGCAGTTCTCTTAGGGACGAGCAGTACTTC	CASSSLRDEQYF
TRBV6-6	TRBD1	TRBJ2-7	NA	TGTGCCAGCAGTTCCCTCCGGGACAGCTACGAGCAGTACTTC	CASSSLRDSYEQYF
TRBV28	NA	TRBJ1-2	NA	TGTGCCAGCAGTTCGTCCGGGTCCAACTATGGCTACACCTTC	CASSSSGSNYGYTF
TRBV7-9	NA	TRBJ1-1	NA	TGTGCCAGCAGCTTACAAGCAGCATTGAACACTGAAGCTTTCTTT	CASSLQAALNTEAFF
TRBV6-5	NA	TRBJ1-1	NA	TGTGCCAGCAGCTACCTCTCAAAGGGGCCGAACACTGAAGCTTTCTTT	CASSYLSKGPNTEAFF
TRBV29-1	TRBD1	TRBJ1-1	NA	TGCAGCGTTGAAGTTCCCGGACAGGGGGCCCAGTGGACTGAAGCTTTCTTT	CSVEVPGQGAQWTEAFF
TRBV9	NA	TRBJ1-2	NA	TGTGCCAGCAGCCCAAGATCGGAAAATGGCTACACCTTC	CASSPRSENGYTF